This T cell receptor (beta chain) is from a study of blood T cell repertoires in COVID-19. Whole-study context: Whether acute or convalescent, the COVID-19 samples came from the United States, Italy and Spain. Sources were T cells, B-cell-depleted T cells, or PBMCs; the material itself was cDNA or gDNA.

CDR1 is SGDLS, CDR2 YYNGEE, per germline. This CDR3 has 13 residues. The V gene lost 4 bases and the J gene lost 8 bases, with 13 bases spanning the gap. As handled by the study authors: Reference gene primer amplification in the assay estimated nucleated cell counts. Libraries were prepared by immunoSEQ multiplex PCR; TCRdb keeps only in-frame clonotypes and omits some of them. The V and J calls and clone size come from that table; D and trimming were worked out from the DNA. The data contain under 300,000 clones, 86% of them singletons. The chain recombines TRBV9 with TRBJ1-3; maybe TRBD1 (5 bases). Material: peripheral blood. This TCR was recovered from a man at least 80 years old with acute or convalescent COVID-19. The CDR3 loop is CASSSPGGDTIYF. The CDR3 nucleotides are TGTGCCAGCAGCTCCCCGGGAGGGGACACCATATATTTT.